This T cell receptor beta chain came from a study of shared clonotypes between healthy human individuals. Naive CD8 cells lacked CD45RO, underwent positive selection for CCR7 and left out terminally differentiated effector memory CD45RA+ cells. Per germline, CDR1 MNHEY and CDR2 SVGAGI. Trimming removed 0 bases from V and 7 bases from J, with 9 bases in between. CDR3 length: 13 amino acids. The repertoire was sequenced with immunoSEQ multiplex PCR; TCRdb's copy has only in-frame clones and lacks some. The sample consists of over 2 million clones, roughly 95% of them appearing once. The chain links TRBV6-5 to TRBJ1-2; no clear D gene. Sequenced material: naive CD8+ T cells sorted from blood. The sequence was obtained from a man younger than 30 in good health. This CDR3 is CASSYSEFGGYTF. The CDR3, as DNA: TGTGCCAGCAGTTACTCGGAGTTCGGTGGCTACACCTTC.